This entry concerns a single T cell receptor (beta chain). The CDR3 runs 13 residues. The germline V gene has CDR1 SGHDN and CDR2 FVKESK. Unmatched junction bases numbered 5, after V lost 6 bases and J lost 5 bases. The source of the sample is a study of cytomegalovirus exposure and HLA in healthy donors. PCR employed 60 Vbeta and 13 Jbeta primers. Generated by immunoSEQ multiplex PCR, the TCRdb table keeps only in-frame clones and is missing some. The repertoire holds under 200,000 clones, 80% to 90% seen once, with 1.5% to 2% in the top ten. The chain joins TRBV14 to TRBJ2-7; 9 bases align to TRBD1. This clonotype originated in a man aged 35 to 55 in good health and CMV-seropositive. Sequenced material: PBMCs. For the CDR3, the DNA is TGTGCCAGCAGACCCACAGGGGGCGACGAGCAGTACTTC. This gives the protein CASRPTGGDEQYF. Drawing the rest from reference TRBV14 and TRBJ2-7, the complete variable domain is EAGVTQFPSHSVIEKGQTVTLRCDPISGHDNLYWYRRVMGKEIKFLLHFVKESKQDESGMPNNRFLAERTGGTYSTLKVQPAELEDSGVYFCASRPTGGDEQYFGPGTRLTVT.